This TCR beta chain was identified in a study of T-cell memory formation after mild COVID-19. TCR alpha and TCR beta cDNA libraries carrying sample barcodes and UMIs were produced by 5'RACE using constant-segment primers. One entry per CDR3 protein results from TCRdb running MiXCR on the 5' RACE reads. The profile shows some 320,000 distinct CDR3 sequences, around an eighth of them singletons. The CDR3 contains 14 residues. V was shortened by 3 bases and J by 0 bases, with 9 bases between the two germline ends. The germline gives CDR1 LGHNA, CDR2 YNFKEQ. The TCR was taken from a man between 18 and 35 years old who had mild COVID-19 (a few samples of this study predate the infection). Cell type and time point are not known. The chain links TRBV4-2 to TRBJ2-7; possibly TRBD1 for D (6 bases). Sequenced material: PBMCs or a T cell subset sorted from them (not recorded which). This chain's CDR3 is CASSHSDSSYEQYF. In DNA, the CDR3 is TGTGCCAGCAGCCACTCGGACAGCTCCTACGAGCAGTACTTC.